Below are 17 T cell receptor beta chains sequenced from a single sample in a study of cytomegalovirus exposure and HLA in healthy donors. 13 Jbeta primers and 60 Vbeta primers were used for the PCR. Some clones are missing from TCRdb's copy, which holds only in-frame ones; the method was immunoSEQ multiplex PCR. Of about 190,000 clones listed, 75% to 90% are singletons. The sequenced material came from PBMCs. These receptors all stem from a boy aged 5 to 17 in good health and CMV-seronegative.

The rearrangement links TRBV19 to TRBJ1-2, with TRBD1 matching 9 bases. V was pared by 0 bases and J by 5 bases, with 10 bases of the junction left unmatched. This CDR3 comprises 17 residues. CDR1 and CDR2 from the germline V gene are LNHDA and SQIVND (reference sequence). CDR3 sequence: CASSIDRRGDRDYGYTF. In DNA, the CDR3 is TGTGCCAGTAGTATAGATAGGAGGGGGGACAGGGATTATGGCTACACCTTC. Full variable domain (missing parts from reference TRBV19 and TRBJ1-2): DGGITQSPKYLFRKEGQNVTLSCEQNLNHDAMYWYRQDPGQGLRLIYYSQIVNDFQKGDIAEGYSVSREKKESFPLTVTSAQKNPTAFYLCASSIDRRGDRDYGYTFGSGTRLTVV.

V and J are TRBV7-3 and TRBJ2-2, with 8 bases aligning to TRBD2. This CDR3 comprises 14 residues. CDR1 and CDR2 (germline): SGHTA, FQGTGA. Unmatched junction bases numbered 6, after V lost 5 bases and J lost 7 bases. The CDR3, as DNA: TGTGCCAGCAGCCTTCGGGGGGGGAACGGGGAGCTGTTTTTT. Translating gives CASSLRGGNGELFF.

This clone showed up just once. The chain joins TRBV14 to TRBJ1-2; the match to TRBD1 covers 7 bases. The CDR3 runs to 17 residues. Trimming took 4 bases from V and 3 from J; bases not matched to a gene: 14. Germline CDR1 reads SGHDN; CDR2 reads FVKESK. The CDR3 bases are TGTGCCAGCAGCCTTAGACAGGGACAATTCTCTCACTATGGCTACACCTTC. Its protein product is CASSLRQGQFSHYGYTF.

This clone was found once. The CDR3 bases are TGTGCCAGCTCTCGACAGGGACCTTGGGATGAGCAGTTCTTC. Translated, it gives CASSRQGPWDEQFF. The V gene is TRBV18, the J gene TRBJ2-1; 7 nucleotides agree with TRBD1. CDR1 KGHSH and CDR2 LQKENI come from the germline V gene. This CDR3 is built from 14 residues. Trimming at V came to 6 bases and at J to 8 bases, leaving 10 bases not matched to a gene.

The CDR3 DNA reads as TGTGCCAGCAGCTTAGAGGGGGCTTCGAATCAGCCCCAGCATTTT. Amino acids: CASSLEGASNQPQHF. This rearrangement joins TRBV11-2 to TRBJ1-5; maybe TRBD1 (6 bases). V was shortened by 0 bases and J by 4 bases, with 10 bases between the two germline ends. This CDR3 region has 15 residues. Looked up from germline, CDR1 is SGHAT and CDR2 is FQNNGV. Based on the CDR3 plus reference TRBV11-2 and TRBJ1-5, the full variable domain is EAGVAQSPRYKIIEKRQSVAFWCNPISGHATLYWYQQILGQGPKLLIQFQNNGVVDDSQLPKDRFSAERLKGVDSTLKIQPAKLEDSAVYLCASSLEGASNQPQHFGDGTRLSIL.

This clone was seen just once. The chain is built from TRBV11-2 and TRBJ2-7, with TRBD1 matching over 7 bases. The V gene end was trimmed by 3 bases and the J gene end by 2 bases; junction bases not matched to a gene: 10. This CDR3 region has 16 residues. Per the germline V gene, CDR1 is SGHAT and CDR2 is FQNNGV. The CDR3: CASSLVLTGLTYEQYF. DNA of the CDR3: TGTGCCAGCAGCTTGGTTTTGACAGGGCTTACCTACGAGCAGTACTTC.

This sequence joins TRBV5-4 and TRBJ1-4; TRBD1 is a possible D gene (5 bases). V was shortened by 0 bases and J by 8 bases, with 17 bases between the two germline ends. The germline V gene has CDR1 SGHNT and CDR2 YYREEE (reference sequence). CDR3 size: 16 residues. The CDR3 loop reads CASSLGGGRGAEKLFF. CDR3 nucleotides: TGTGCCAGCAGCTTGGGGGGCGGGCGGGGCGCGGAAAAACTGTTTTTT. Complete variable domain (other parts from reference TRBV5-4 and TRBJ1-4): ETGVTQSPTHLIKTRGQQVTLRCSSQSGHNTVSWYQQALGQGPQFIFQYYREEENGRGNFPPRFSGLQFPNYSSELNVNALELDDSALYLCASSLGGGRGAEKLFFGSGTQLSVL.

J is TRBJ1-2 and V is TRBV7-9, with a weak D call TRBD1 (5 bases). Germline-derived CDR1 and CDR2 are SEHNR and FQNEAQ (reference sequence). Trimming removed 9 bases from V and 5 bases from J, with 22 bases in between. The CDR3 consists of 15 residues. CDR3 bases: TGTGCCAGTCGGAAATCAGAGGGACTGATTTATGGCTACACCTTC. It encodes CASRKSEGLIYGYTF.

The chain carries TRBV28 and TRBJ1-5, with TRBD1 identical over 8 bases. The CDR3 extends over 14 amino acids. Germline CDR1 is MDHEN and CDR2 is SYDVKM. V gave up 6 bases and J gave up 5 bases; unmatched junction bases: 6. For the CDR3, the DNA is TGTGCCAGCAGCGGGACAGGTTATGATCAGCCCCAGCATTTT. This gives the protein CASSGTGYDQPQHF.

The rearrangement links TRBV5-1 to TRBJ1-2; D ambiguous. Trimming pared 1 base from V and 7 bases from J, leaving 17 bases between. The germline gives CDR1 SGHRS, CDR2 YFSETQ. CDR3 length: 15 amino acids. CDR3 DNA sequence: TGCGCCAGCAGCTTGAGTTCCGTAGACCCAGGTGGCTACACCTTC. Translated, it gives CASSLSSVDPGGYTF.

In its sample, this clone was seen a few times. This chain connects TRBV18 to TRBJ2-1, with D possibly being TRBD2 (6 bases). Germline V gene sequence: CDR1 KGHSH, CDR2 LQKENI. V dropped 8 bases and J dropped 4 bases, with 18 bases sitting between them. This CDR3 region has 15 residues. The CDR3 nucleotides are TGTGCCAGCCTCCCCGGGACGGGAGAATACAATGAGCAGTTCTTC. Residues: CASLPGTGEYNEQFF.

The chain uses TRBV18 and TRBJ2-2, with 8 bases that match TRBD2. CDR1 is KGHSH, CDR2 LQKENI, per germline. V trimming: 1 base; J trimming: 7 bases; junction bases outside the gene matches: 8. CDR3 size: 16 residues. DNA of the CDR3: TGTGCCAGCTCACCACGGAGGATTAGCGGGGACGGGGAGCTGTTTTTT. Residues: CASSPRRISGDGELFF.

This clone was seen a handful of times. This sequence joins TRBV27 and TRBJ1-5, with 8 bases matching TRBD1. The CDR3 has 16 residues. Germline V CDR1 and CDR2: MNHEY, SMNVEV (reference sequence). V lost 0 bases to trimming and J lost 4 bases; unmatched junction nucleotides: 5. CDR3 nucleotide sequence: TGTGCCAGCAGTTTATCGTCACAGGGGGGGAATCAGCCCCAGCATTTT. Translating gives CASSLSSQGGNQPQHF.

This sequence joins TRBV5-1 and TRBJ2-2, with 7 nucleotides matching TRBD1. CDR1 is SGHRS, CDR2 YFSETQ, per germline. V dropped 0 bases and J dropped 3; count of bases not matched to a gene: 5. There are 16 residues in the CDR3. The CDR3 spells CASSLVRGGYTGELFF. The CDR3 DNA is TGCGCCAGCAGCTTGGTAAGAGGGGGCTACACCGGGGAGCTGTTTTTT.

This clone appeared a single time. The chain is built from TRBV7-3 and TRBJ2-1; 8 nucleotides agree with TRBD2. Germline trimming cut 2 bases from V and 5 bases from J; bases unmatched to any gene: 5. The V gene's germline CDR1 is SGHTA and CDR2 FQGTGA. The length of the CDR3 is 15 residues. CDR3 sequence: CASSLHGTRDNEQFF. CDR3 nucleotides: TGTGCCAGCAGCTTACATGGGACTAGGGACAATGAGCAGTTCTTC.

This clone was detected once. The rearrangement uses TRBV7-9 and TRBJ1-1, with 10 bases that match TRBD1. Germline values: CDR1 SEHNR, CDR2 FQNEAQ (reference sequence). The CDR3 length is 14 residues. V lost 8 bases to trimming and J lost 1 base; unmatched junction nucleotides: 4. The CDR3 reads CASVRQGANTEAFF. Here the CDR3 DNA reads TGTGCCAGCGTCCGACAGGGGGCGAACACTGAAGCTTTCTTT.

The rearrangement uses TRBV6-5 and TRBJ2-1, with TRBD2 matching 10 bases. Germline CDR1 reads MNHEY; CDR2 reads SVGAGI. The CDR3 is 16 amino acids. With 0 bases clipped from V and 6 bases from J, the junction kept 5 bases outside the gene matches. Written as DNA, the CDR3 is TGTGCCAGCAGTTACTCGGTAGCGGGGGGTCTCAATGAGCAGTTCTTC. This encodes CASSYSVAGGLNEQFF.